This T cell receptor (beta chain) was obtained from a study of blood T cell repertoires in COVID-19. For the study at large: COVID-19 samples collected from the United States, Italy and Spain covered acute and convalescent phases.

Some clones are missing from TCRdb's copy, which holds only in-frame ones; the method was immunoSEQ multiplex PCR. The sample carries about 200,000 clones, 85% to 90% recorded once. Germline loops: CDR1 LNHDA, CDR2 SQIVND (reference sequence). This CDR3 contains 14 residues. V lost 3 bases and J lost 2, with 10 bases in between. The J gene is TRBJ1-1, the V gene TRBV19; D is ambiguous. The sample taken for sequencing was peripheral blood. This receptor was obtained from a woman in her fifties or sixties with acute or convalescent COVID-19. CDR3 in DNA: TGTGCCAGTAGTATCCAGAGAGGTAACACTGAAGCTTTCTTT. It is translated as CASSIQRGNTEAFF. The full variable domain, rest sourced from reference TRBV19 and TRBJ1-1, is DGGITQSPKYLFRKEGQNVTLSCEQNLNHDAMYWYRQDPGQGLRLIYYSQIVNDFQKGDIAEGYSVSREKKESFPLTVTSAQKNPTAFYLCASSIQRGNTEAFFGQGTRLTVV.